The 26 T cell receptor beta chains presented below share a single source sample, sequenced in a study of cytomegalovirus exposure and HLA in healthy donors. The PCR contained 60 Vbeta and 13 Jbeta primers. Libraries were prepared by immunoSEQ multiplex PCR; TCRdb keeps only in-frame clonotypes and omits some of them. The profile shows 180,000 or so clones, roughly 80% of them singletons. Sequenced sample: PBMCs. The receptor set was obtained from a man in his forties in good health and CMV-seronegative.

This clone was seen only a few times. The chain carries TRBV27 and TRBJ2-3; 10 bases are a match to TRBD1. This CDR3 comprises 16 residues. With 6 bases clipped from V and 6 bases from J, the junction kept 12 bases outside the gene matches. Looked up from germline, CDR1 is MNHEY and CDR2 is SMNVEV (reference sequence). CDR3 residues: CASRTSGQGYTDTQYF. The CDR3 DNA reads as TGTGCCAGCAGGACCTCGGGACAGGGGTATACCGATACGCAGTATTTT.

This clone was counted a single time. The genes are TRBV27 and TRBJ2-7; D is perhaps TRBD2 (6 bases). The CDR3 sequence is 13 residues long. The germline CDR1 and CDR2 sequences are MNHEY and SMNVEV (reference sequence). Trimming left V 6 bases short and J 0 bases short, with 9 bases between. The CDR3 loop reads CASSLAISYEQYF. Written as DNA, the CDR3 is TGTGCCAGCAGCCTAGCGATCTCCTACGAGCAGTACTTC.

V is TRBV5-1 and J is TRBJ1-2, with a possible D match to TRBD1 (5 bases). Germline CDR1 SGHRS, CDR2 YFSETQ. Deletions cut 3 bases from V and 3 bases from J, with 9 bases between. The CDR3 has 13 amino acids. Written as DNA, the CDR3 is TGCGCCAGCAGCTGGAAAGGGGACTATGGCTACACCTTC. This gives the protein CASSWKGDYGYTF.

This chain joins TRBV2 and TRBJ1-5; D not certain. The V and J ends lost 7 bases and 2 bases respectively, with 6 bases between them. The CDR3 has 12 residues. CDR1 and CDR2 (germline): SNHLY, FYNNEI. For the CDR3, the DNA is TGTGCCAGCACCGGTGGCAATCAGCCCCAGCATTTT. As protein: CASTGGNQPQHF.

The chain uses TRBV19 and TRBJ1-1, with TRBD1 matching over 10 bases. Germline V gives CDR1 LNHDA, CDR2 SQIVND (reference sequence). With V trimmed by 1 base and J by 5 bases, 4 bases remained unmatched. The CDR3 has 15 amino acids. The CDR3 sequence: CASSIVGGQGTEAFF. CDR3 bases: TGTGCCAGTAGTATAGTAGGGGGACAGGGGACTGAAGCTTTCTTT.

The table lists this clone with a few counts. The chain recombines TRBV7-9 with TRBJ2-7, with D possibly being TRBD1 (6 bases). Per the germline V gene, CDR1 is SEHNR and CDR2 is FQNEAQ (reference sequence). The CDR3 extends over 14 amino acids. V lost 5 bases to trimming and J lost 3 bases, with 14 bases between them. CDR3 sequence reads: CASSPSNRDYEQYF. For the CDR3, the DNA is TGTGCCAGCAGCCCATCCAACAGGGACTACGAGCAGTACTTC.

This chain connects TRBV19 to TRBJ1-5, with D perhaps matching TRBD1 (6 bases). Germline values: CDR1 LNHDA, CDR2 SQIVND (reference sequence). Between the trimmed V and J ends, which lost 6 bases and 9 bases, there was a span of 24 bases. The length of the CDR3 is 16 residues. Here the CDR3 reads CASRKGSGADYGPQHF. The CDR3 DNA follows: TGTGCCAGTAGGAAGGGATCAGGGGCAGATTATGGGCCCCAGCATTTT.

The chain couples TRBV5-1 to TRBJ2-2, with no clear D. Germline V lookup: CDR1 SGHRS, CDR2 YFSETQ. The V gene lost 6 bases and the J gene lost 4 bases, with 19 bases spanning the gap. The CDR3 covers 16 residues. Here the CDR3 DNA reads TGCGCCAGCACTTTTTATCCCGATCGGGTCACCGGGGAGCTGTTTTTT. This encodes CASTFYPDRVTGELFF.

This clone was recorded only once. The chain joins TRBV18 to TRBJ1-2; 8 nucleotides agree with TRBD1. This CDR3 has 15 residues. The junction had 10 bases not matched to a gene; V was cut back by 6 bases and J by 4 bases. Per the germline V gene, CDR1 is KGHSH and CDR2 is LQKENI. The CDR3 nucleotides read TGTGCCAGCTCGCAAGAGACAGGGGTAGGCTATGGCTACACCTTC. Residues: CASSQETGVGYGYTF.

On this clone itself: Other DNA sequences in this sample translate to the same CDR3. CDR3 in DNA: TGTGCCAGCAGCCCGACAGGGGCCAGCAATCAGCCCCAGCATTTT. It encodes CASSPTGASNQPQHF. The rearrangement uses TRBV7-2 and TRBJ1-5; 8 bases agree with TRBD1. After removal of 5 bases from V and 1 base from J, the junction contained 4 bases not matched to a gene. This CDR3 spans 15 amino acids. CDR1 is SGHTA and CDR2 is FQGNSA in the germline V gene. Drawing the rest from reference TRBV7-2 and TRBJ1-5, the complete variable domain is GAGVSQSPSNKVTEKGKDVELRCDPISGHTALYWYRQSLGQGLEFLIYFQGNSAPDKSGLPSDRFSAERTGGSVSTLTIQRTQQEDSAVYLCASSPTGASNQPQHFGDGTRLSIL.

This chain joins TRBV7-2 and TRBJ1-2, with unresolved D. This CDR3 is 14 amino acids long. Trimming removed 5 bases from V and 4 bases from J, with 14 bases in between. Germline values: CDR1 SGHTA, CDR2 FQGNSA. The CDR3 bases are TGTGCCAGCAGCGAGGAGATTCGAGGCTATGGCTACACCTTC. Its protein product is CASSEEIRGYGYTF.

This clone was picked up a small number of times. The chain joins TRBV5-5 to TRBJ2-6; 8 nucleotides match TRBD1. The CDR3 runs 15 residues. Unmatched junction bases numbered 1, after V lost 3 bases and J lost 2 bases. The germline CDR1 and CDR2 sequences are SGHKS and YYEKEE (reference sequence). CDR3 nucleotides: TGTGCCAGCAGCTCAGGGGGCCCTGGGGCCAACGTCCTGACTTTC. This sequence encodes CASSSGGPGANVLTF.

This clone was found a few times. The CDR3 DNA follows: TGTGCCAGCAGCGGGACTAGCGGCTCCTACAATGAGCAGTTCTTC. It codes for CASSGTSGSYNEQFF. The chain uses TRBV6-1 and TRBJ2-1; TRBD2 agrees at 11 bases. Germline lookup yields CDR1 MNHNS and CDR2 SASEGT. The CDR3 consists of 15 residues. V lost 6 bases and J lost 0; bases outside the gene matches: 1.

This clone turned up a few times. The chain links TRBV4-2 to TRBJ2-3; 9 nucleotides align to TRBD1. The CDR3 has 19 residues. CDR1 and CDR2 (germline): LGHNA, YNFKEQ. V lost 3 bases and J lost 0; bases outside the gene matches: 13. The CDR3 coding sequence is TGTGCCAGCAGCCACCACACTTTAACCGGGACAGGGAGCACAGATACGCAGTATTTT. Translation: CASSHHTLTGTGSTDTQYF.

V is TRBV19 and J is TRBJ1-2; D call uncertain. The CDR3 runs 12 residues. The germline gives CDR1 LNHDA, CDR2 SQIVND (reference sequence). V was clipped by 9 bases and J by 5 bases, with 13 bases between them. CDR3 sequence: CASTSAIYGYTF. The CDR3, as DNA: TGTGCCAGCACCAGCGCTATTTATGGCTACACCTTC.

The V gene is TRBV28, the J gene TRBJ2-1; 10 nucleotides align to TRBD2. Germline CDR1 and CDR2: MDHEN and SYDVKM. V trimming: 1 base; J trimming: 1 base; junction bases outside the gene matches: 10. The CDR3 totals 19 residues. The CDR3 DNA reads as TGTGCCAGCAGTTTATTTGCTAGCGGGAGAAGGGTATCCTACAATGAGCAGTTCTTC. Its protein product is CASSLFASGRRVSYNEQFF.

Notes on this clone: Relative to the germline gene, one junction end is altered; a read error may explain this. This chain joins TRBV20-1 and TRBJ2-5; TRBD2 agrees at 10 bases. The V gene's germline CDR1 is DFQATT and CDR2 SNEGSKA (reference sequence). The CDR3 consists of 11 residues. Here the CDR3 DNA reads TGCAGTGCCCCGGGACTAGCGCCCTCACACTTC. Translation: CSAPGLAPSHF.

The rearrangement uses TRBV13 and TRBJ2-7; D is undetermined. The V gene's germline CDR1 is PRHDT and CDR2 FYEKMQ (reference sequence). The CDR3 extends over 15 amino acids. With 5 bases removed from V and 3 bases from J, the gap between germline ends came to 17 bases. The CDR3 spells CASSKSVRSGYEQYF. The CDR3, as DNA: TGTGCCAGCAGCAAGAGCGTTAGGTCGGGCTACGAGCAGTACTTC.

Notes on this clone: A read error may produce the germline difference seen at one junction end. V and J are TRBV5-1 and TRBJ1-1; 7 bases agree with TRBD1. CDR3 length: 11 residues. Germline lookup yields CDR1 SGHRS and CDR2 YFSETQ. This CDR3 is CASSPGQAIQF. For the CDR3, the DNA is TGCGCCAGCAGCCCCGGACAGGCGATCCAATTT. Full variable domain (missing parts from reference TRBV5-1 and TRBJ1-1): KAGVTQTPRYLIKTRGQQVTLSCSPISGHRSVSWYQQTPGQGLQFLFEYFSETQRNKGNFPGRFSGRQFSNSRSEMNVSTLELGDSALYLCASSPGQAIQFGQGTRLTVV.

CDR3 in amino acids: CSARVRVGYTF. The CDR3 DNA reads TGCAGTGCTAGAGTCAGGGTAGGCTACACCTTC. V gene TRBV20-1 combines with J gene TRBJ1-2; TRBD1 is a possible D gene (5 bases). In germline, CDR1 is DFQATT, CDR2 SNEGSKA (reference sequence). The CDR3 loop spans 11 amino acids. The ends were cut back, 1 base at V and 8 bases at J, with 8 bases in the middle.

The CDR3 DNA reads TGTGCCAGCAGCTCCTTGGGACTAGCGGATACTAGCACAGATACGCAGTATTTT. It yields the protein CASSSLGLADTSTDTQYF. The rearrangement joins TRBV11-1 to TRBJ2-3, with 11 bases that match TRBD2. The V gene's germline CDR1 is SGHAT and CDR2 FQDESV (reference sequence). This CDR3 has 18 amino acids. J gave up 0 bases and V 4 bases, and 9 bases lay outside the gene matches.

The rearrangement joins TRBV28 to TRBJ1-2; a possible D gene is TRBD1 (5 bases). The CDR3 sequence is 14 residues long. V was pared by 7 bases and J by 4 bases, with 16 bases between. The germline V gene has CDR1 MDHEN and CDR2 SYDVKM. In DNA form, the CDR3 reads TGTGCCAGCACCTCGCTCCGGGGGTCCTATGGCTACACCTTC. Amino acids: CASTSLRGSYGYTF.

This sequence joins TRBV6-6 and TRBJ1-5, with TRBD1 matching over 7 bases. CDR3 length: 15 amino acids. The junction had 11 bases not matched to a gene; V was cut back by 6 bases and J by 6 bases. Per the germline V gene, CDR1 is MNHNY and CDR2 is SVGAGI (reference sequence). CDR3 coding DNA: TGTGCCAGCAGCTTCGACAGGGTTCTCGGTCAGCCCCAGCATTTT. Translation: CASSFDRVLGQPQHF.

In its sample, this clone was seen a few times. The chain links TRBV19 to TRBJ2-3; D is possibly TRBD2 (6 bases). The CDR3 has 14 residues. V dropped 6 bases and J dropped 4 bases, with 14 bases sitting between them. CDR1 and CDR2 from the germline V gene are LNHDA and SQIVND (reference sequence). In DNA, the CDR3 is TGTGCCAGTAGCTCCGGGAGAGGGGCAGATACGCAGTATTTT. It encodes CASSSGRGADTQYF.

The V and J genes are TRBV9 and TRBJ1-5; no clear D. There are 15 residues in the CDR3. Trimming took off 2 bases at V and 3 bases at J, with 12 bases between the two ends. Germline lookup yields CDR1 SGDLS and CDR2 YYNGEE. The CDR3 spells CASSVSGDYNQPQHF. The CDR3 DNA follows: TGTGCCAGCAGCGTTTCGGGAGATTACAATCAGCCCCAGCATTTT. Drawing the rest from reference TRBV9 and TRBJ1-5, the complete variable domain is DSGVTQTPKHLITATGQRVTLRCSPRSGDLSVYWYQQSLDQGLQFLIQYYNGEERAKGNILERFSAQQFPDLHSELNLSSLELGDSALYFCASSVSGDYNQPQHFGDGTRLSIL.

V is TRBV19 and J is TRBJ2-2, with TRBD2 as a possible D gene (5 bases). V was clipped by 2 bases and J by 6 bases, with 16 bases between them. The CDR3 sequence is 16 residues long. CDR1 is LNHDA and CDR2 is SQIVND in the germline V gene (reference sequence). The CDR3 DNA sequence: TGTGCCAGTAGTATAAGGTCTGGTCGGGGAGCCGGGGAGCTGTTTTTT. Its translation is CASSIRSGRGAGELFF.